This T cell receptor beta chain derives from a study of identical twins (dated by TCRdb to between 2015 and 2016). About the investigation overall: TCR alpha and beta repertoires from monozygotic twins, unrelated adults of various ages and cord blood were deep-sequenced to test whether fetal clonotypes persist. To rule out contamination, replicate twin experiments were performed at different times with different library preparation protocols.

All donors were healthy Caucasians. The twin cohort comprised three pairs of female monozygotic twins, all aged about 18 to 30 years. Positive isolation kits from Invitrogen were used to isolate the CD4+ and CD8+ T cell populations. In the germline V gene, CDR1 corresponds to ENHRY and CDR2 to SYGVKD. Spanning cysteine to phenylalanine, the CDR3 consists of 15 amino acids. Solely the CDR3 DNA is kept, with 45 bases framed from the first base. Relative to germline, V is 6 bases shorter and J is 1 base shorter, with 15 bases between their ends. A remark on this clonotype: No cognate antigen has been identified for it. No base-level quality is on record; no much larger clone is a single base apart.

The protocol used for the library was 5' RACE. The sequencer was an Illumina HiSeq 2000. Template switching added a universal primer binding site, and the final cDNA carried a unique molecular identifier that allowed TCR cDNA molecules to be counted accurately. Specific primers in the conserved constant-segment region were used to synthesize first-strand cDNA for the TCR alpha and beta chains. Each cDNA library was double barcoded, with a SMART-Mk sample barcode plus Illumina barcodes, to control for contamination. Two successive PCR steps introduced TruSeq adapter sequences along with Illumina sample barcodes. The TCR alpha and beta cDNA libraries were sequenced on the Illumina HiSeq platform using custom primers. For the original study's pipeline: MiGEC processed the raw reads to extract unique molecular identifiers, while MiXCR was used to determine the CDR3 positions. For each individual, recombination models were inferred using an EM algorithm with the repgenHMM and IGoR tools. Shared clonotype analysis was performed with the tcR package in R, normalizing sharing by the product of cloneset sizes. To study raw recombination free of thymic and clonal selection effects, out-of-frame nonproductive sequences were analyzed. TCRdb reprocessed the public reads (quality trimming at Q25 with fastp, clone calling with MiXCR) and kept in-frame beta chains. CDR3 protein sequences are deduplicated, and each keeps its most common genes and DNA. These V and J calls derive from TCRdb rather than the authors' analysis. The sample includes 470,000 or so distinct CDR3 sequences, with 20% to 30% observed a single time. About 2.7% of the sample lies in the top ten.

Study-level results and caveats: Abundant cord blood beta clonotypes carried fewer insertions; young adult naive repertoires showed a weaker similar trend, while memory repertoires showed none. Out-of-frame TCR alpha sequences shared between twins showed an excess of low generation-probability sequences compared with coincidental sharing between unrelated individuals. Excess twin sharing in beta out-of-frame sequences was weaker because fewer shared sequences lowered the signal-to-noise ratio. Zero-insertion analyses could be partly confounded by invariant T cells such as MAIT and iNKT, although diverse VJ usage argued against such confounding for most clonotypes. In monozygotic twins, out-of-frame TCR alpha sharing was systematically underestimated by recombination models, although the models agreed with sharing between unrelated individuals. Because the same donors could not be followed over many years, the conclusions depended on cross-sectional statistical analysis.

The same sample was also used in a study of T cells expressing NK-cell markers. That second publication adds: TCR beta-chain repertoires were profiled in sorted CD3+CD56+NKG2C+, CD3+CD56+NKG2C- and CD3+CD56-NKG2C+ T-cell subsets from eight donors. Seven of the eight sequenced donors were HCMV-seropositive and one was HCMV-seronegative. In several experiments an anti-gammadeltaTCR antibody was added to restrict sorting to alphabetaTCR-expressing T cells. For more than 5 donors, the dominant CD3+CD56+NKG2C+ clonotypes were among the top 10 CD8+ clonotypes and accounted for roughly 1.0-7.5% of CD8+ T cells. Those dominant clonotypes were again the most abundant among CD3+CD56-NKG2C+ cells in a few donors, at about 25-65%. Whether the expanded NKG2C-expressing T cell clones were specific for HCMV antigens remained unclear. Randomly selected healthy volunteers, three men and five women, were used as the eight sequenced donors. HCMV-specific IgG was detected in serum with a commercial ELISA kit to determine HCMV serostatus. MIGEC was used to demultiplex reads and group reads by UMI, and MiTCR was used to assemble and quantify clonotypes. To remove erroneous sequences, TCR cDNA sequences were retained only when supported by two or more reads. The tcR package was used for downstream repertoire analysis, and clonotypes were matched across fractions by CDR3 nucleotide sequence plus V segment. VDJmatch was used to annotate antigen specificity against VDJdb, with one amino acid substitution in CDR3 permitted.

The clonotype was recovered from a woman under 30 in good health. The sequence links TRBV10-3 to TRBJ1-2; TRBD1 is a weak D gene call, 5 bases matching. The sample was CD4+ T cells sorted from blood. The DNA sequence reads TGTGCCATCAGCGTCGGGACGGGGGGTAACTATGGCTACACCTTC. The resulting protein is CAISVGTGGNYGYTF.